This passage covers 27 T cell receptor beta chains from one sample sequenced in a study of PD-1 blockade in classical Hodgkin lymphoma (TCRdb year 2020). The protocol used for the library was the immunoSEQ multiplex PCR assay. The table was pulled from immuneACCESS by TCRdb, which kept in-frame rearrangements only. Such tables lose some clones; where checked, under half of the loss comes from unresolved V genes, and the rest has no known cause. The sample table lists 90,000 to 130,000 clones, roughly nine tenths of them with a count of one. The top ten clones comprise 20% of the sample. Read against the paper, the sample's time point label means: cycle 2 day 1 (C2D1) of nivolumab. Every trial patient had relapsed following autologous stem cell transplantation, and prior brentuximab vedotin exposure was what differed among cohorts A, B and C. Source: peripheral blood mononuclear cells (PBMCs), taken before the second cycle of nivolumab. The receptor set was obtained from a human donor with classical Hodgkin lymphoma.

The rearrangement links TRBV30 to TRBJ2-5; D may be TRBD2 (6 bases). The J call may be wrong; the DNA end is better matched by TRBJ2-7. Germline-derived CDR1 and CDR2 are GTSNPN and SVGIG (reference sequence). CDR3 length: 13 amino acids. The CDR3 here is CAWTSGSGDEQYF. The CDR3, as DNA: TGTGCCTGGACATCCGGTTCGGGGGACGAGCAGTACTTC.

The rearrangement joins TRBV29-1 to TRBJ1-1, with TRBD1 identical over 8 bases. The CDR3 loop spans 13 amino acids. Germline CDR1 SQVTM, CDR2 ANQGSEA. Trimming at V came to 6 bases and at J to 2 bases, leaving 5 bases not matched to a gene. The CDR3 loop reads CSVQGQGNTEAFF. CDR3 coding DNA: TGCAGCGTCCAAGGACAGGGTAACACTGAAGCTTTCTTT.

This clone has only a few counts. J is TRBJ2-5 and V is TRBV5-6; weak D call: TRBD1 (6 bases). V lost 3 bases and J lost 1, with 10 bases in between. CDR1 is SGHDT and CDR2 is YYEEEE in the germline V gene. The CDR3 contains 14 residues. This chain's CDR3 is CASSSWGPQETQYF. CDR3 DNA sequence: TGTGCCAGCAGCTCCTGGGGGCCCCAAGAGACCCAGTACTTC.

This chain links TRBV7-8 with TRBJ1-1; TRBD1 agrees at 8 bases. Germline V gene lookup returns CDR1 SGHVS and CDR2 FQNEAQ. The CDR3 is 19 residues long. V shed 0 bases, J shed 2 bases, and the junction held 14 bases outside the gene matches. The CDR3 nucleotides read TGTGCCAGCAGCTTAGCTTTTCGACAGGGGCGACACCAAAACACTGAAGCTTTCTTT. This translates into CASSLAFRQGRHQNTEAFF.

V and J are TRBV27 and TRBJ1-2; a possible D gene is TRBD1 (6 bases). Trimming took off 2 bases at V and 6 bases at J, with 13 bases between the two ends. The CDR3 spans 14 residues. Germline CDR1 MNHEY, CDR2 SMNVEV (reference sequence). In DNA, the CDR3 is TGTGCCAGCAGTTTACGGGGGCGGGTAGATGGCTACACCTTC. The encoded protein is CASSLRGRVDGYTF.

The CDR3, as DNA: TGTGCCAGCAGCACCCGACAGGAATTCACTGAAGCTTTCTTT. It codes for CASSTRQEFTEAFF. V gene TRBV7-2 combines with J gene TRBJ1-1, with D perhaps TRBD1 (6 bases). This CDR3 has 14 residues. Germline lookup yields CDR1 SGHTA and CDR2 FQGNSA. V gave up 5 bases and J gave up 4 bases, with 14 bases separating them.

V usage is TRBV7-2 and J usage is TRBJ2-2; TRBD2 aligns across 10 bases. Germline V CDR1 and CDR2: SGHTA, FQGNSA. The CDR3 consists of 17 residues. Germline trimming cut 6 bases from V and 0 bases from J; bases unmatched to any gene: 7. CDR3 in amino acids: CASSLGLAVTNTGELFF. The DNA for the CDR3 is TGTGCCAGCAGTCTTGGACTAGCGGTTACGAACACCGGGGAGCTGTTTTTT.

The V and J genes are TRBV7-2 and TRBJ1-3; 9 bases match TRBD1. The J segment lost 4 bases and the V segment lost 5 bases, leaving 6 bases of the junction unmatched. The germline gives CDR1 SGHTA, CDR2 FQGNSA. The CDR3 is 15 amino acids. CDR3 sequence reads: CASSPDRGKGNTIYF. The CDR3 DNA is TGTGCCAGCAGCCCGGACAGGGGAAAGGGAAACACCATATATTTT.

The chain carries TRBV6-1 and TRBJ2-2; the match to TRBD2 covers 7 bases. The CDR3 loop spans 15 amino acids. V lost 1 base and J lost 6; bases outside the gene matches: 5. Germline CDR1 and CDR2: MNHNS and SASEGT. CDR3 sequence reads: CASSEGGRIPGELFF. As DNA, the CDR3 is TGTGCCAGCAGTGAAGGCGGGAGAATTCCCGGGGAGCTGTTTTTT.

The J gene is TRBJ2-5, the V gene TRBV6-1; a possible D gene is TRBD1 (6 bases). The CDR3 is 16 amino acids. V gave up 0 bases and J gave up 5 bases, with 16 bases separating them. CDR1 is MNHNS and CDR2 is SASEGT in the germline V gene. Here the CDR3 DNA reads TGTGCCAGCAGTGAAGCGCGGCAGGGGATTCGGGAGACCCAGTACTTC. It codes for CASSEARQGIRETQYF.

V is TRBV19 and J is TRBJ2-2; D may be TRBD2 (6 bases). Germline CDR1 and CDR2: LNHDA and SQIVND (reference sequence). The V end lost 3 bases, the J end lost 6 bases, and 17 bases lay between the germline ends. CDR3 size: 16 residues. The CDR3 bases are TGTGCCAGTAGTATTATTGGGTCTAGCGTTCCCGGGGAGCTGTTTTTT. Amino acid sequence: CASSIIGSSVPGELFF.

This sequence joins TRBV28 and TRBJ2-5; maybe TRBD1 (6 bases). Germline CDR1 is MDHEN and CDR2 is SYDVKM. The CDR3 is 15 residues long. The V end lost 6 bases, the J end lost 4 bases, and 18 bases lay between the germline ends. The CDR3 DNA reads TGTGCCAGCAGAATTGACGGGACATCGGTAGAGACCCAGTACTTC. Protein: CASRIDGTSVETQYF.

The CDR3 reads CASSSGPSGNTIYF. The DNA of the CDR3 is TGTGCCAGCAGTTCAGGGCCCTCTGGAAACACCATATATTTT. The chain couples TRBV27 to TRBJ1-3, with TRBD1 as a possible D gene (5 bases). CDR3 size: 14 residues. The V gene's germline CDR1 is MNHEY and CDR2 SMNVEV (reference sequence). V lost 4 bases to trimming and J lost 0 bases, with 7 bases between them.

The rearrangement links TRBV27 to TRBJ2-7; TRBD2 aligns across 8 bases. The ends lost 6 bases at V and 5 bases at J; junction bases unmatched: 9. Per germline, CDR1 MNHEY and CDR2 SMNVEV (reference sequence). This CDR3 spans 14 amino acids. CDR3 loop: CASSRPGGRNEQYF. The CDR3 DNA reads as TGTGCCAGCAGCCGACCGGGGGGGAGGAACGAGCAGTACTTC.

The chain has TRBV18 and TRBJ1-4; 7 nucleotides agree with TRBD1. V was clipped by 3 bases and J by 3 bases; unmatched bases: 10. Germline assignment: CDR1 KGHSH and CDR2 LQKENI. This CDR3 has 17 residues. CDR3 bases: TGTGCCAGCTCACCGTATGGGGGGACAGAATCTAATGAAAAACTGTTTTTT. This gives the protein CASSPYGGTESNEKLFF.

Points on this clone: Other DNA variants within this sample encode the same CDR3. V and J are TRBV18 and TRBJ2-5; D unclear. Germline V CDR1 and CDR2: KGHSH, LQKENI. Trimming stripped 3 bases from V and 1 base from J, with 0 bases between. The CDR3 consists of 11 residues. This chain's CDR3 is CASSPQETQYF. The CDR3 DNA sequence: TGTGCCAGCTCACCCCAAGAGACCCAGTACTTC.

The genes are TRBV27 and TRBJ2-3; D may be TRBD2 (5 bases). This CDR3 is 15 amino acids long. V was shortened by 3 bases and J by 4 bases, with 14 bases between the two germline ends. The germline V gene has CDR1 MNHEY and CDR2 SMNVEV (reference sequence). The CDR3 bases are TGTGCCAGCAGTTTGGGAGTTTTGACGGCAGATACGCAGTATTTT. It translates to CASSLGVLTADTQYF.

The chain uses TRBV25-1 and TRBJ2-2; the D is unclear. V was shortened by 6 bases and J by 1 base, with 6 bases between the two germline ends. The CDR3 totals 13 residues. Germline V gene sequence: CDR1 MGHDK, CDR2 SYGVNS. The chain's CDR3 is CASSNKNTGELFF. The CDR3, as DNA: TGTGCCAGCAGCAACAAGAACACCGGGGAGCTGTTTTTT.

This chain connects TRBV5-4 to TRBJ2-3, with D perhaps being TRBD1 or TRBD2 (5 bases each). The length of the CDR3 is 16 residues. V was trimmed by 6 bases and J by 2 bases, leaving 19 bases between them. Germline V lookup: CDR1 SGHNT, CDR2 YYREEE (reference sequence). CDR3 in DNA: TGTGCCAGCACCACTCGGGGCTCCTCTCACACAGATACGCAGTATTTT. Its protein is CASTTRGSSHTDTQYF.

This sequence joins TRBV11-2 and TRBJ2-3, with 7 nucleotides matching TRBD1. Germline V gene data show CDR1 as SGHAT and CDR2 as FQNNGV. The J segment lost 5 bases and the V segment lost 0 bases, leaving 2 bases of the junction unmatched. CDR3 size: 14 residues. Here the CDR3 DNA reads TGTGCCAGCAGCTTAGATCAGGGGGAAGATACGCAGTATTTT. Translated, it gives CASSLDQGEDTQYF.

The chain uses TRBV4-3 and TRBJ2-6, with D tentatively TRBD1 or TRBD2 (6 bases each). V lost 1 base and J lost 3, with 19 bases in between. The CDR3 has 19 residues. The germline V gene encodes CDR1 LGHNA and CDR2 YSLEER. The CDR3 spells CASSQVEAGTSGGANVLTF. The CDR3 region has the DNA TGCGCCAGCAGCCAAGTAGAGGCGGGGACATCAGGTGGGGCCAACGTCCTGACTTTC.

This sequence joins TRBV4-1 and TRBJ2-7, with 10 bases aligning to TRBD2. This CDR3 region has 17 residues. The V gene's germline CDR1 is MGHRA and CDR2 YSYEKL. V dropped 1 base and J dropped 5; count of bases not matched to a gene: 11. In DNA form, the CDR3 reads TGCGCCAGCAGCCAAGCCCCCCCACTAGCGGGATTAAACGAGCAGTACTTC. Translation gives CASSQAPPLAGLNEQYF.

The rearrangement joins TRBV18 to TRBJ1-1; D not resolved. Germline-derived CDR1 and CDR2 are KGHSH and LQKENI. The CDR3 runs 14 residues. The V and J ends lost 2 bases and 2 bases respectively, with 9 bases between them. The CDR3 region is CASSPTGQNTEAFF. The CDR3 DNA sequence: TGTGCCAGCTCACCAACCGGGCAAAACACTGAAGCTTTCTTT.

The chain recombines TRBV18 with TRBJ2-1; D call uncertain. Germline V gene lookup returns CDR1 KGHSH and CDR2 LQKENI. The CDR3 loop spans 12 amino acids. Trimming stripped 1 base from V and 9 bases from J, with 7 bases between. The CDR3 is CASSPRSSEQFF. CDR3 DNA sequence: TGTGCCAGCTCACCACGGTCGAGTGAGCAGTTCTTC.

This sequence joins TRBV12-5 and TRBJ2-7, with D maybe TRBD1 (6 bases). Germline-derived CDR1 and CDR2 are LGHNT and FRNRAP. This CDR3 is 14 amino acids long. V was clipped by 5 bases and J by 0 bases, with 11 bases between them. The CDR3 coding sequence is TGTGCTAGTGGTCAGACAGGAGCCTCCTACGAGCAGTACTTC. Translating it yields CASGQTGASYEQYF.

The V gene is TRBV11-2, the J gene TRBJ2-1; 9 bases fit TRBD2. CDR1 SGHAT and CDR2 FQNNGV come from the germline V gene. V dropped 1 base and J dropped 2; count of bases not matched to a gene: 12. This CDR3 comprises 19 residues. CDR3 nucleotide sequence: TGTGCCAGCAGCTTAGGCGGGAGGGCCCCTAGTAGTCCCTACAATGAGCAGTTCTTC. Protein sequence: CASSLGGRAPSSPYNEQFF.

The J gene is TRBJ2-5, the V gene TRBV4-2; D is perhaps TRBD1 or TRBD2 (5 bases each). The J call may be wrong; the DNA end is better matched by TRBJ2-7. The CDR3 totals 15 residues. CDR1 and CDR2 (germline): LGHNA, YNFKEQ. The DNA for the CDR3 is TGTGCCAGCAGCCATGTCCGGGACGCAGCCTACGAGCAGTACTTC. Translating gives CASSHVRDAAYEQYF.